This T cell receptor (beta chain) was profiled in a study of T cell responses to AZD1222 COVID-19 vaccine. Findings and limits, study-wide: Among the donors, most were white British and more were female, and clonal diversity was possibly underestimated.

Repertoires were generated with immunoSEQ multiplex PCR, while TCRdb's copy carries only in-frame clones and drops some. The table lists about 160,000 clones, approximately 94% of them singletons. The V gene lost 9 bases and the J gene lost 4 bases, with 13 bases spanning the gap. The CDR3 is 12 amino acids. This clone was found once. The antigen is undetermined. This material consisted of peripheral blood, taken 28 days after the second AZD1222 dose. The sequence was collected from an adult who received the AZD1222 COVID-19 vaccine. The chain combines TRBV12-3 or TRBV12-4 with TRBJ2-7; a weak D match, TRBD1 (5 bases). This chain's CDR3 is CASAGAEYEQYF. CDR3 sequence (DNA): TGTGCCAGTGCTGGGGCCGAATACGAGCAGTACTTC.